This TCR beta chain was obtained from a study of neurological immune-mediated disorders. Overall study findings and caveats: Whereas HTLV-1-associated myelopathy showed the most TCR clonal expansion, multiple sclerosis showed the least, with levels below those of healthy controls.

MiXCR, applied by TCRdb to the 5' RACE reads, yields one record per CDR3 protein. The sample carries about 22,000 distinct CDR3 sequences, about 9.4% recorded once. The unsorted libraries had their origin in 2 million PBMCs stored at -80 C. Germline values: CDR1 SGHRS, CDR2 YFSETQ. The CDR3 is 14 amino acids. With 2 bases clipped from V and 8 bases from J, the junction kept 6 bases outside the gene matches. Ten or more counts support this clonotype. What it binds is unknown. The gene calls are TRBV5-1 and TRBJ1-1, with 10 bases matching TRBD1. The receptor was derived from a woman aged 60-75 years with HTLV-1-associated myelopathy (HAM/TSP). Source material: PBMCs. CDR3: CASSLSPTGGEAFF. In DNA, the CDR3 is TGCGCCAGCAGCTTAAGCCCGACAGGGGGCGAAGCTTTCTTT.